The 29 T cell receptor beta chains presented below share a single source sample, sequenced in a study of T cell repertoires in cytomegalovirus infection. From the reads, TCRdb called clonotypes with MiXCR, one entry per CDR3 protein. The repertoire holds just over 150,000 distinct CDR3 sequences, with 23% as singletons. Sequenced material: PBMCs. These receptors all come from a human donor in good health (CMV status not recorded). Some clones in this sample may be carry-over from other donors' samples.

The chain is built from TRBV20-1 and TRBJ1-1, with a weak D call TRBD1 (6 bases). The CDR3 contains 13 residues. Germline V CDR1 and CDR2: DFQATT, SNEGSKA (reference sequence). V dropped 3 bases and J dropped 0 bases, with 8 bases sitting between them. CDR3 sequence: CSARTGMNTEAFF. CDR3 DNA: TGCAGTGCTAGGACAGGCATGAACACTGAAGCTTTCTTT.

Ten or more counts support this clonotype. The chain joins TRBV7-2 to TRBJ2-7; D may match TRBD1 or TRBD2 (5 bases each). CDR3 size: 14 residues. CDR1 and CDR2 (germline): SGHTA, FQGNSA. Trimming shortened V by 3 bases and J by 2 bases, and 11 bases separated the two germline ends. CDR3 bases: TGTGCCAGCAGCTTCTCGGGACCGGCCTACGAGCAGTACTTC. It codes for CASSFSGPAYEQYF.

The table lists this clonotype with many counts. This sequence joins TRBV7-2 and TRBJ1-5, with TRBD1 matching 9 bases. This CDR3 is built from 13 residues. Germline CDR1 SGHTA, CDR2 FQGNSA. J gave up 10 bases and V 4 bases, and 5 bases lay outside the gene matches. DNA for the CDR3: TGTGCCAGCAGCTGGACAGGGGAGGACCCCCAGCATTTT. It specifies CASSWTGEDPQHF.

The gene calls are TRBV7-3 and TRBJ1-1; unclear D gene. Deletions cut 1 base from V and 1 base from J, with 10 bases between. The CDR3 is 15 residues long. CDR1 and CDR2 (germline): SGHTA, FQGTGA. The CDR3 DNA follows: TGTGCCAGCAGCTTAAACGTTGGCGGGAACACTGAAGCTTTCTTT. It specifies CASSLNVGGNTEAFF.

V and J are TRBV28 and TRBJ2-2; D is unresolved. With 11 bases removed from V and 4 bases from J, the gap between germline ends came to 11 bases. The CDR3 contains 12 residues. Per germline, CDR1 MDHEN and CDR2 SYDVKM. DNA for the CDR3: TGTGCCGTCGGCCCAAGCACCGGGGAGCTGTTTTTT. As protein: CAVGPSTGELFF. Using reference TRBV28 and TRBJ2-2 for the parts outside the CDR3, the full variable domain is DVKVTQSSRYLVKRTGEKVFLECVQDMDHENMFWYRQDPGLGLRLIYFSYDVKMKEKGDIPEGYSVSREKKERFSLILESASTNQTSMYLCAVGPSTGELFFGEGSRLTVL.

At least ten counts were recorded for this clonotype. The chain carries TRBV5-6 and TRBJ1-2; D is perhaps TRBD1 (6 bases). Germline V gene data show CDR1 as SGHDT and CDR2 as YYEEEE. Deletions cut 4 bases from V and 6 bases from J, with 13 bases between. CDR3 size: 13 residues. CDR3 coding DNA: TGTGCCAGCAGCCAAATGGGGGGCGATGGCTACACCTTC. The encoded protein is CASSQMGGDGYTF.

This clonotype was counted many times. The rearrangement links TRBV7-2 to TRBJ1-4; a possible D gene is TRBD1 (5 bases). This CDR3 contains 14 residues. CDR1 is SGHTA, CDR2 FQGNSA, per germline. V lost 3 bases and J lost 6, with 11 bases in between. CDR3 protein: CASSFPGMYEKLFF. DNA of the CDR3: TGTGCCAGCAGCTTCCCAGGGATGTATGAAAAACTGTTTTTT.

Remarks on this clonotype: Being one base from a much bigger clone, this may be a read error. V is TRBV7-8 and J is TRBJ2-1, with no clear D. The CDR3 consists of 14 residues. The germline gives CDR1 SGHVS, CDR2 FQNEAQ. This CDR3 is CASSPHGRYNEPFF. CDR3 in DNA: TGTGCCAGCAGCCCTCACGGCAGGTACAATGAGCCGTTCTTC.

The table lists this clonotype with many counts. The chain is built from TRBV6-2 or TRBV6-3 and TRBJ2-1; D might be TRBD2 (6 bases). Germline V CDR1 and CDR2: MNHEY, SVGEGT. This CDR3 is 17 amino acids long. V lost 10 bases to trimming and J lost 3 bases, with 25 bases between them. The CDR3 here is CATREEGRRSSYNEQFF. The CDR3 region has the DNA TGTGCCACCAGGGAGGAGGGGAGAAGAAGTAGCTACAATGAGCAGTTCTTC.

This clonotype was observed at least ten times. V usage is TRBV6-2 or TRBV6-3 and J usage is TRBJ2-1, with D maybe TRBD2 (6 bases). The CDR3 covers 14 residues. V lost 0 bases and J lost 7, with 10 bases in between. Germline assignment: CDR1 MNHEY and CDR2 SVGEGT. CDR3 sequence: CASSYSTRGNEQFF. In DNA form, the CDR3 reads TGTGCCAGCAGTTACTCGACGCGGGGAAATGAGCAGTTCTTC.

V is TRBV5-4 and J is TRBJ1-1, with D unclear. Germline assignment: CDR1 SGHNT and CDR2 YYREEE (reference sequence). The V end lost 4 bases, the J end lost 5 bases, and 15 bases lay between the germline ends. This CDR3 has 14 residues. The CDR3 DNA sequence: TGTGCCAGCAGCATGGACGGGTCGGAGACTGAAGCTTTCTTT. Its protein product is CASSMDGSETEAFF.

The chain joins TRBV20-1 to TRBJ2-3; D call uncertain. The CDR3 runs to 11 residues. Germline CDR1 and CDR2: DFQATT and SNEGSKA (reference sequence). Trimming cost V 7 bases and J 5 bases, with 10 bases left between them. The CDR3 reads CSGSSIDTQYF. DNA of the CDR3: TGCAGTGGAAGCTCCATAGATACGCAGTATTTT.

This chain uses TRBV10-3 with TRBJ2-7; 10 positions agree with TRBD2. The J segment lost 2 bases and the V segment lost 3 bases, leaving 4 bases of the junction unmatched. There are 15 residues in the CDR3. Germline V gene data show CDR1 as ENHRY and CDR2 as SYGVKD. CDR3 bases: TGTGCCATCAGTGACCCCAGCGGGGGGGCCTACGAGCAGTACTTC. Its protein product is CAISDPSGGAYEQYF.

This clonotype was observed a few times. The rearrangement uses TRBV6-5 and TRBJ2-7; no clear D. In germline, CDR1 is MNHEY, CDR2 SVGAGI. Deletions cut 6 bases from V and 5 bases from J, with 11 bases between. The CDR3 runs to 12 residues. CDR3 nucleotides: TGTGCCAGCAGGCAACTTCTCCACGAGCAGTACTTC. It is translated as CASRQLLHEQYF.

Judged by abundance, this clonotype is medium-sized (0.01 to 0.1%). CDR3 DNA: TGTGCCAGCAGCCCCGCTGGGGGGCAGGGGCAGCCCCAGCATTTT. Its protein product is CASSPAGGQGQPQHF. This chain uses TRBV7-2 with TRBJ1-5; D is perhaps TRBD1 (6 bases). V lost 5 bases and J 7 bases, leaving 18 bases between the germline ends. The CDR3 is 15 residues long. CDR1 and CDR2 from the germline V gene are SGHTA and FQGNSA.

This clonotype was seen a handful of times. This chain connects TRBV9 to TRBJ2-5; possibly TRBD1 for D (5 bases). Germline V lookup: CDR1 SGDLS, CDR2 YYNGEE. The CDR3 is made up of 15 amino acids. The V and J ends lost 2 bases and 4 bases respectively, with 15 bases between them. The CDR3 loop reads CASSVRPGQGETQYF. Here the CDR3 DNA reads TGTGCCAGCAGCGTCCGACCTGGGCAGGGAGAGACCCAGTACTTC.

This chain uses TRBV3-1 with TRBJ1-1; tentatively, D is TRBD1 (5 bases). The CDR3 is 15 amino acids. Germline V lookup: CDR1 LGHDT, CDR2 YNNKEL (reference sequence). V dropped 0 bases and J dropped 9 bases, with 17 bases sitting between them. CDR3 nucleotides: TGTGCCAGCAGCCAAGAGCTCACCGGGGCCGACCAAGCTTTCTTT. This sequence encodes CASSQELTGADQAFF.

CDR3 coding DNA: TGTGCCAGTAGTATAGATGGGGGGACAGGGGATGAGCAGTTCTTC. Amino acids: CASSIDGGTGDEQFF. The rearrangement joins TRBV19 to TRBJ2-1, with TRBD1 matching 10 bases. Looked up from germline, CDR1 is LNHDA and CDR2 is SQIVND (reference sequence). V was pared by 0 bases and J by 8 bases, with 4 bases of the junction left unmatched. The CDR3 extends over 15 amino acids.

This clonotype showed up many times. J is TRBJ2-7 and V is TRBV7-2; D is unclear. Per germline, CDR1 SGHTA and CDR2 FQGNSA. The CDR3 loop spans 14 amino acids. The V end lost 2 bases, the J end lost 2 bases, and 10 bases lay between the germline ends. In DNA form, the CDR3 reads TGTGCCAGCAGCTTACCCGGACGGACCTACGAGCAGTACTTC. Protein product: CASSLPGRTYEQYF.

The CDR3 bases are TGTGCCAGCAGCCCCTATATTGAGCAGTTCTTC. Amino acids: CASSPYIEQFF. The chain has TRBV7-6 and TRBJ2-1; D is ambiguous. V lost 5 bases, J lost 9 bases, and 8 bases lay in between. The CDR3 sequence is 11 residues long. Per germline, CDR1 SGHVS and CDR2 FNYEAQ. The full variable domain, with the rest looked up from reference TRBV7-6 and TRBJ2-1, is GAGVSQSPRYKVTKRGQDVALRCDPISGHVSLYWYRQALGQGPEFLTYFNYEAQQDKSGLPNDRFSAERPEGSISTLTIQRTEQRDSAMYRCASSPYIEQFFGPGTRLTVL.

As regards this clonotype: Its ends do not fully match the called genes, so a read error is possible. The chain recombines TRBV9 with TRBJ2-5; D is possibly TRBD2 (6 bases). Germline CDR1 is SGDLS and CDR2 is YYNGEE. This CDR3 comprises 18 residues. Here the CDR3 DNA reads TGTGCCAGCAGCACCCCAACCGGGACTCCCGACCCTCAAGGGACCCAGTACTTC. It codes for CASSTPTGTPDPQGTQYF.

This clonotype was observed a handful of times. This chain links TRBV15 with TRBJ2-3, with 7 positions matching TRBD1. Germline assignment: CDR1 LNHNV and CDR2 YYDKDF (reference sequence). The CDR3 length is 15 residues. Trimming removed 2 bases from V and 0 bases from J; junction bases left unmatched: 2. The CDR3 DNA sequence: TGTGCCACCAGCAGATCGGACAGGAGCACAGATACGCAGTATTTT. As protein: CATSRSDRSTDTQYF.

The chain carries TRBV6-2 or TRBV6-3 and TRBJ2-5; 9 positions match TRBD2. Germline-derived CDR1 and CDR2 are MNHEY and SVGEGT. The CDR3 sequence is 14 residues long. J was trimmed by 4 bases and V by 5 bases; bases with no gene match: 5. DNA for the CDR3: TGTGCCAGCAGTAACTTAGCGGGAGCAGAGACCCAGTACTTC. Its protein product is CASSNLAGAETQYF.

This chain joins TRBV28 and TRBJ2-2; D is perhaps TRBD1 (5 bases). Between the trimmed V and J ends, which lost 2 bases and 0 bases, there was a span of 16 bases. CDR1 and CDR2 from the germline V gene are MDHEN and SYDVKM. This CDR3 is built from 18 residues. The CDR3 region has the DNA TGTGCCAGCAGTTTACACCTCGACAGCCTATCGAACACCGGGGAGCTGTTTTTT. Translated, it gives CASSLHLDSLSNTGELFF.

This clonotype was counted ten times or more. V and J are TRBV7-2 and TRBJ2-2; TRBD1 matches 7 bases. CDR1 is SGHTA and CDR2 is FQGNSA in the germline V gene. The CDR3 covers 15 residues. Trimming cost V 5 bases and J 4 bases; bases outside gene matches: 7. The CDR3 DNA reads TGTGCCAGCAGCACGGGACAGTTAGGCACCGGGGAGCTGTTTTTT. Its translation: CASSTGQLGTGELFF.

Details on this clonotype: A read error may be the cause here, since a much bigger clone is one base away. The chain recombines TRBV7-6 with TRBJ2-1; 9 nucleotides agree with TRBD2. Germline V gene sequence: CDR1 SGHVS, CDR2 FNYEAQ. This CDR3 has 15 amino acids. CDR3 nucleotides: TGTGCTAGCAGCTCAGCGCTAGCGGGAAAGGATGAGCAGTTCTTC. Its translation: CASSSALAGKDEQFF.

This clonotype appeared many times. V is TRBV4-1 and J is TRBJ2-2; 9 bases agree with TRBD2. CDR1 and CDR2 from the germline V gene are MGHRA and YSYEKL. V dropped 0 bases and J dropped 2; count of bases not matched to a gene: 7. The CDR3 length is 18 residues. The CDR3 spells CASSQDERGELNTGELFF. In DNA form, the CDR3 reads TGCGCCAGCAGCCAAGACGAGCGGGGGGAGTTAAACACCGGGGAGCTGTTTTTT.

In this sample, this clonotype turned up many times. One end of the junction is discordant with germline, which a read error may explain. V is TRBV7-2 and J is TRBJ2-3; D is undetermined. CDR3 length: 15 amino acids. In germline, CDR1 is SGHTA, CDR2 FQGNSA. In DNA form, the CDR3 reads TGTGCCACCTCTACGGGCAGCGTCAGCACGGATACGCAGTATTTT. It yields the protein CATSTGSVSTDTQYF.

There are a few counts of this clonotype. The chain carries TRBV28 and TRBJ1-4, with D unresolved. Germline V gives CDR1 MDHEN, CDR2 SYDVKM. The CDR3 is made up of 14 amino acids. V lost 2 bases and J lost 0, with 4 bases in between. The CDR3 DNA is TGTGCCAGCAGTTTACATGCAACTAATGAAAAACTGTTTTTT. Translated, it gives CASSLHATNEKLFF.